The source of this TCR beta chain is a study of radiation and T cells in renal cell carcinoma. For the study at large: Nephrectomy followed 15 Gy stereotactic body radiation by 4 weeks.

Described time point: blood 2 weeks post-SBRT. The treatment: 15 Gy SBRT to primary tumor, nephrectomy 4 weeks later. Regarding the study as a whole: Without pretreatment biopsies, baseline tumor clonotype presence was undetermined. In blood, top tumor clones expanded by 2 weeks, shrinking by 4.

Comments on this clone: Antigen specificity is unknown. Compared with germline, one end of the junction differs, possibly owing to a read error.

Data came from immunoSEQ multiplex PCR; TCRdb stores just in-frame clones and leaves some out. Seen here are roughly 60,000 clones, around 78% observed once, and the top ten hold approximately 7%. The CDR3 spans 14 residues. Germline V gene lookup returns CDR1 WSHSY and CDR2 SAAADI. The chain combines TRBV10-2 with TRBJ2-5; D is possibly TRBD2 (6 bases). The TCR sequence derives from a man aged 55-75 years with renal cell carcinoma. Sequenced material: blood, taken from a patient whose treatment included radiotherapy and nephrectomy. The CDR3 loop is CVSSEFGGEETQYF. CDR3 coding DNA: TGCGTCAGCAGTGAGTTCGGGGGAGAGGAGACCCAGTACTTC.